The clone carrying this TCR beta chain was picked up one time. Its antigen is unknown. These data come from a study of cytomegalovirus exposure and HLA in healthy donors. Overall study findings and caveats: V- and J-gene trimming in TCR beta was tied to a missense DCLRE1C variant by an analysis performed later.

All the people who gave samples were healthy bone marrow donors. PCR involved 60 Vbeta and 13 Jbeta primers. Repertoires were generated with immunoSEQ multiplex PCR, while TCRdb's copy carries only in-frame clones and drops some. Found here are over 150,000 clones, about four fifths of them singletons; the top ten hold around 3%. The material sequenced was PBMCs. The TCR originated in a male donor in good health and CMV-seronegative.

For the CDR3, the DNA is TGTGCCAGCAGCTTTGGAGATAGCGGGGCCCATGAGCAGTTCTTC. Its translation is CASSFGDSGAHEQFF. The chain joins TRBV7-9 to TRBJ2-1; 8 bases match TRBD2. V shed 3 bases and J 8 bases; nucleotides not matched to a gene: 9. Germline V gives CDR1 SEHNR, CDR2 FQNEAQ (reference sequence). This CDR3 comprises 15 residues.